These 16 T cell receptor beta chains were sequenced from one sample in a study of response to subunit inactivated influenza vaccine. TCRdb reprocessed the RT-PCR reads with MiXCR, giving one entry per CDR3 protein. The top ten clones hold around 40% of a sample with 170,000 or so distinct CDR3 sequences, roughly 10% of them seen once. Here the sequenced sample was CD8+ T cells sorted from PBMCs, taken roughly 24 months after vaccination. Receptor source: a man aged 45 to 70 who received an inactivated influenza vaccine.

This clonotype has just a few counts. The rearrangement joins TRBV6-1 to TRBJ2-3, with D hard to call. The CDR3 spans 13 residues. Trimming removed 7 bases at V and 2 bases at J, with 10 bases between. Germline CDR1 and CDR2: MNHNS and SASEGT. CDR3 DNA: TGTGCCAGCAACAACCACTACACAGATACGCAGTATTTT. It specifies CASNNHYTDTQYF.

This chain connects TRBV7-8 to TRBJ2-2; 13 bases map to TRBD2. In germline, CDR1 is SGHVS, CDR2 FQNEAQ. CDR3 length: 16 amino acids. V trimming: 5 bases; J trimming: 2 bases; junction bases outside the gene matches: 2. The CDR3 reads CASSGTSGDNTGELFF. The CDR3 nucleotides are TGTGCCAGCAGCGGGACTAGCGGGGATAACACCGGGGAGCTGTTTTTT.

In this sample, this clonotype turned up a few times. V gene TRBV28 combines with J gene TRBJ2-1, with 10 positions matching TRBD1. The germline CDR1 and CDR2 sequences are MDHEN and SYDVKM. V trimming: 8 bases; J trimming: 7 bases; junction bases outside the gene matches: 11. The CDR3 is 15 amino acids. Here the CDR3 reads CASQHGTGAENEQFF. The CDR3 DNA is TGTGCCAGCCAACACGGGACAGGGGCCGAGAATGAGCAGTTCTTC.

The chain recombines TRBV9 with TRBJ2-7; the D call may be TRBD1 or TRBD2 (6 bases each). Germline CDR1 SGDLS, CDR2 YYNGEE. V lost 0 bases and J 3 bases, leaving 13 bases between the germline ends. The CDR3 consists of 15 residues. CDR3 loop: CASSVGGAESYEQYF. In DNA form, the CDR3 reads TGTGCCAGCAGCGTAGGGGGGGCGGAAAGCTACGAGCAGTACTTC.

This clonotype was detected only a few times. This chain joins TRBV12-3 or TRBV12-4 and TRBJ2-7; 10 bases map to TRBD2. The CDR3 runs 18 residues. V lost 5 bases, J lost 1 base, and 14 bases stayed unmatched. In DNA, the CDR3 is TGTGCCAGCAGTCTCCCAATCCATCTAGCGGGGGTATCCTACGAGCAGTACTTC. Residues: CASSLPIHLAGVSYEQYF.

Only a few counts were recorded for this clonotype. The chain recombines TRBV10-3 with TRBJ2-6; D gene ambiguous. Trimming removed 1 base from V and 2 bases from J, with 9 bases in between. Germline assignment: CDR1 ENHRY and CDR2 SYGVKD. The CDR3 has 16 amino acids. CDR3 in DNA: TGTGCCATCAGTGAGTTGGTAAAGGCTGGGGCCAACGTCCTGACTTTC. Protein product: CAISELVKAGANVLTF.

This chain joins TRBV25-1 and TRBJ2-7; D not certain. This CDR3 is built from 15 residues. Germline V gene data show CDR1 as MGHDK and CDR2 as SYGVNS. The ends were cut back, 1 base at V and 0 bases at J, with 10 bases in the middle. CDR3 sequence: CASSEWKGNSYEQYF. DNA for the CDR3: TGTGCCAGCAGTGAATGGAAAGGGAACTCCTACGAGCAGTACTTC.

This clonotype has only a few counts. The chain recombines TRBV11-2 with TRBJ2-7; 9 bases align to TRBD2. Germline CDR1 reads SGHAT; CDR2 reads FQNNGV. Trimming removed 0 bases from V and 4 bases from J; junction bases left unmatched: 10. The CDR3 extends over 17 amino acids. The CDR3 spells CASSLDILSLAGYEQYF. CDR3 nucleotide sequence: TGTGCCAGCAGCTTAGACATCTTGTCTCTAGCGGGATACGAGCAGTACTTC. The variable domain in full, with the rest retrieved from reference TRBV11-2 and TRBJ2-7, is EAGVAQSPRYKIIEKRQSVAFWCNPISGHATLYWYQQILGQGPKLLIQFQNNGVVDDSQLPKDRFSAERLKGVDSTLKIQPAKLEDSAVYLCASSLDILSLAGYEQYFGPGTRLTVT.

This clonotype was seen only a few times. The rearrangement uses TRBV7-2 and TRBJ2-7, with D unresolved. CDR1 and CDR2 from the germline V gene are SGHTA and FQGNSA. The CDR3 runs 17 residues. Trimming took 2 bases from V and 0 from J, leaving 17 bases between them. The CDR3 spells CASSLLSLTVSSYEQYF. Here the CDR3 DNA reads TGTGCCAGCAGCTTACTGTCTTTGACGGTGAGCTCCTACGAGCAGTACTTC.

This clonotype was detected only a few times. The chain uses TRBV7-2 and TRBJ1-1, with D unclear. V shed 0 bases and J shed 2 bases, with 7 bases lying between them. This CDR3 spans 14 amino acids. CDR1 is SGHTA, CDR2 FQGNSA, per germline. The CDR3 here is CASSLAWVNTEAFF. The CDR3 DNA sequence: TGTGCCAGCAGCTTAGCTTGGGTAAACACTGAAGCTTTCTTT.

This clonotype was recorded once. This sequence joins TRBV27 and TRBJ1-5; no firm D call. This CDR3 is 15 amino acids long. Trimming took 5 bases from V and 7 from J, leaving 18 bases between them. Per germline, CDR1 MNHEY and CDR2 SMNVEV (reference sequence). As DNA, the CDR3 is TGTGCCAGCAGTCCCATCATTGGGTTTAGCCAGCCCCAGCATTTT. Its protein product is CASSPIIGFSQPQHF.

This clonotype has a handful of counts. The rearrangement joins TRBV4-3 to TRBJ2-2; D is possibly TRBD2 (5 bases). Trimming took off 1 base at V and 5 bases at J, with 14 bases between the two ends. Germline V gene sequence: CDR1 LGHNA, CDR2 YSLEER. This CDR3 has 16 amino acids. The CDR3 region is CASSQGPQRETGELFF. CDR3 coding DNA: TGCGCCAGCAGCCAAGGGCCCCAGAGGGAAACCGGGGAGCTGTTTTTT.

This clonotype was observed a few times. The V and J genes are TRBV12-3 or TRBV12-4 and TRBJ2-2; 9 bases match TRBD2. With V trimmed by 6 bases and J by 5 bases, 10 bases remained unmatched. CDR3 length: 16 amino acids. The CDR3 region has the DNA TGTGCCAGCAGATATAGCGGGAGTATTTGGACCGGGGAGCTGTTTTTT. Amino acids: CASRYSGSIWTGELFF.

The sample holds a few counts of this clonotype. The rearrangement links TRBV5-1 to TRBJ2-7; 12 bases align to TRBD1. The CDR3 totals 14 residues. The V gene's germline CDR1 is SGHRS and CDR2 YFSETQ. J was trimmed by 5 bases and V by 5 bases; bases with no gene match: 5. CDR3 region: CASSLRDRGHEQYF. DNA of the CDR3: TGCGCCAGCAGTCTCCGGGACAGGGGGCACGAGCAGTACTTC.

V gene TRBV6-1 combines with J gene TRBJ2-7; TRBD2 matches at 10 bases. With 4 bases clipped from V and 4 bases from J, the junction kept 4 bases outside the gene matches. This CDR3 has 14 residues. From germline, CDR1 is MNHNS and CDR2 SASEGT. The CDR3 nucleotides are TGTGCCAGCAGTGCGACTAGCGGGTTTTACGAGCAGTACTTC. The encoded protein is CASSATSGFYEQYF.

This chain connects TRBV7-9 to TRBJ2-1; TRBD1 matches at 8 bases. The CDR3 sequence is 12 residues long. In germline, CDR1 is SEHNR, CDR2 FQNEAQ (reference sequence). Trimming at V came to 6 bases and at J to 9 bases, leaving 4 bases not matched to a gene. This CDR3 reads CASRTGVGEQFF. For the CDR3, the DNA is TGTGCCAGCAGGACAGGGGTTGGTGAGCAGTTCTTC.